This T cell receptor (beta chain) was found in a study of blood T cell repertoires in COVID-19. Study information: Acute and convalescent COVID-19 specimens originated in the United States, Italy and Spain.

Authors' analysis steps: Amplification of reference gene primers provided the estimated nucleated cell counts. TCRdb's table, derived via immunoSEQ multiplex PCR, lists solely in-frame clones and lacks some. V and J calls and clone size come straight from that table; D and trimming were deduced from the DNA. The sample lists fewer than 250,000 clones, approximately 84% occurring once. Germline CDR1 reads SGHTA; CDR2 reads FQGNSA. The length of the CDR3 is 16 residues. Trimming at V came to 6 bases and at J to 7 bases, leaving 13 bases not matched to a gene. The sample consisted of peripheral blood. The sequence came from a man aged 45 to 65 with acute or convalescent COVID-19. The chain employs TRBV7-2 and TRBJ2-1; TRBD1 agrees at 9 bases. CDR3 amino acids: CASRPLLGQGTNEQFF. In nucleotides, the CDR3 is TGTGCCAGCAGACCATTATTGGGACAGGGTACTAATGAGCAGTTCTTC.